The clone carrying this T cell receptor (beta chain) was counted only a few times. The data are from a study of blood T cell repertoires in COVID-19. The ends were cut back, 4 bases at V and 6 bases at J, with 11 bases in the middle. Germline CDR1 and CDR2: SGHNT and YYREEE (reference sequence). The length of the CDR3 is 14 residues. Only in-frame clones appear in the TCRdb table, and some are missing; sequencing was by immunoSEQ multiplex PCR. The profile shows over 90,000 clones, roughly nine tenths of them singletons. Sequencing was performed on peripheral blood. The chain joins TRBV5-4 to TRBJ1-6, with D possibly TRBD1 on 6 matching bases. The sequence came from a woman of 80 years or more in a cohort sampled during active COVID-19. CDR3 coding DNA: TGTGCCAGCAGCCTTGGACAGTCTAATTCACCCCTCCACTTT. Translation gives CASSLGQSNSPLHF.